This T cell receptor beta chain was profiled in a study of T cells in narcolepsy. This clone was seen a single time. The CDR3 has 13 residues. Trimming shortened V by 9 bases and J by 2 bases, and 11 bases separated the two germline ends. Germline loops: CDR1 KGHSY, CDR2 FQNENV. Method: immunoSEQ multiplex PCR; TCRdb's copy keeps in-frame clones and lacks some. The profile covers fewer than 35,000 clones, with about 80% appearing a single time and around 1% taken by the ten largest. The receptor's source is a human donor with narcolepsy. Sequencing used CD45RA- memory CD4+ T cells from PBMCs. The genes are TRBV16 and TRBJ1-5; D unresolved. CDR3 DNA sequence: TGTGCCAGTGGACCTGGGCGCAATCAGCCCCAGCATTTT. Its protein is CASGPGRNQPQHF. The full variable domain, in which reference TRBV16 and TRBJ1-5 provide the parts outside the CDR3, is GEEVAQTPKHLVRGEGQKAKLYCAPIKGHSYVFWYQQVLKNEFKFLISFQNENVFDETGMPKERFSAKCLPNSPCSLEIQATKLEDSAVYFCASGPGRNQPQHFGDGTRLSIL.